This T cell receptor beta chain was observed in a study of cytomegalovirus exposure and HLA in healthy donors. 60 Vbeta and 13 Jbeta primers were used in PCR. The data were produced by immunoSEQ multiplex PCR, yet TCRdb's version contains in-frame clones alone and is incomplete. The table lists 30,000 to 40,000 clones, approximately 67% of them singletons. This CDR3 has 18 residues. From germline, CDR1 is SGHTA and CDR2 FQGTGA. Trimming removed 0 bases from V and 4 bases from J; junction bases left unmatched: 9. About this clone itself: Its target is not known.

Points from the study as a whole: Cytomegalovirus association was assigned to around 150 TCR beta chains. Later analysis associated a missense DCLRE1C variant with TCR beta V- and J-gene trimming.

The sample was PBMCs. The chain uses TRBV7-3 and TRBJ2-1; 10 bases line up with TRBD2. The receptor comes from a middle-aged man in good health and CMV-seropositive. In DNA form, the CDR3 reads TGTGCCAGCAGCTTAACGTTGTTAGGGACTAGCGTTTACAATGAGCAGTTCTTC. Its translation: CASSLTLLGTSVYNEQFF.